The clone carrying this T cell receptor beta chain was seen repeatedly, ten times or more. For the sorted libraries, 900,000 to 1,000,000 CD4+ or CD8+ T cells were used. This record belongs to a study of neurological immune-mediated disorders. It was by 5'RACE with 10-nucleotide random UMIs that the cDNA was made. MiXCR, run by TCRdb on the 5' RACE reads, gives a single entry per CDR3 protein. This table has 44,000 or so distinct CDR3 sequences, around 6% appearing once. Germline V gene data show CDR1 as LGHDT and CDR2 as YNNKEL (reference sequence). The germline V and J ends were trimmed by 6 bases and 0 bases, with 5 bases remaining between them. The CDR3 consists of 13 residues.

The sequencing sample was made of CD4+ T cells from blood. The clonotype originates from a woman in her forties in good health. This chain uses TRBV3-1 with TRBJ2-2; D uncertain. The CDR3 protein is CASRPANTGELFF. The CDR3 DNA sequence: TGTGCCAGCAGGCCAGCGAACACCGGGGAGCTGTTTTTT. The whole variable domain, filled in from reference TRBV3-1 and TRBJ2-2, reads DTAVSQTPKYLVTQMGNDKSIKCEQNLGHDTMYWYKQDSKKFLKIMFSYNNKELIINETVPNRFSPKSPDKAHLNLHINSLELGDSAVYFCASRPANTGELFFGEGSRLTVL.